The 15 T cell receptor beta chains in this list originate from one sample, sequenced in a study of radiotherapy plus CTLA-4 blockade in lung cancer. This table comes from immunoSEQ multiplex PCR, and its TCRdb copy is limited to in-frame clones, with some not included. Altogether some 87,000 clones are present, about 85% being singletons, with the ten largest covering approximately 15%. The sample here was peripheral blood, taken from a patient treated with radiotherapy plus ipilimumab. The receptors shown here come from a human donor with non-small cell lung cancer that progressed on radiotherapy plus ipilimumab.

The chain carries TRBV10-3 and TRBJ1-2; 7 nucleotides align to TRBD1. J was trimmed by 2 bases and V by 2 bases; bases with no gene match: 8. The CDR3 is 16 amino acids. In germline, CDR1 is ENHRY, CDR2 SYGVKD. The CDR3 protein is CAISEQGQTKNYGYTF. For the CDR3, the DNA is TGTGCCATCAGTGAGCAGGGACAGACAAAAAACTATGGCTACACCTTC.

The DNA for the CDR3 is TGTGCCAGCAGCCAAGAAAGCGGGAGGGGTGAGACCCAGTACTTC. Amino acids: CASSQESGRGETQYF. This chain uses TRBV4-2 with TRBJ2-5, with 10 nucleotides matching TRBD2. V lost 0 bases, J lost 5 bases, and 3 bases stayed unmatched. The V gene's germline CDR1 is LGHNA and CDR2 YNFKEQ. This CDR3 has 15 amino acids.

This clone was observed once. V and J are TRBV7-9 and TRBJ1-2; 7 bases are a match to TRBD1. The length of the CDR3 is 13 residues. Germline loops: CDR1 SEHNR, CDR2 FQNEAQ (reference sequence). V lost 4 bases and J lost 7; bases outside the gene matches: 6. The CDR3 spells CASSSTWDSGYTF. The CDR3 coding sequence is TGTGCCAGCAGCTCAACATGGGACAGTGGCTACACCTTC.

V gene TRBV28 combines with J gene TRBJ2-2; D not certain. V dropped 9 bases and J dropped 1 base, with 6 bases sitting between them. This CDR3 has 12 amino acids. Looked up from germline, CDR1 is MDHEN and CDR2 is SYDVKM. CDR3: CASKRNTGELFF. CDR3 in DNA: TGTGCCAGTAAAAGGAACACCGGGGAGCTGTTTTTT.

The chain recombines TRBV19 with TRBJ2-1; possibly TRBD1 or TRBD2 for D (6 bases each). Germline V gene sequence: CDR1 LNHDA, CDR2 SQIVND (reference sequence). This CDR3 is built from 16 residues. V was trimmed by 2 bases and J by 5 bases, leaving 16 bases between them. CDR3 region: CASSIFVGGLNNEQFF. The CDR3 region has the DNA TGTGCCAGTAGTATATTCGTGGGGGGCCTAAACAATGAGCAGTTCTTC.

This clone was found once. J is TRBJ2-1 and V is TRBV27; 7 bases map to TRBD2. This CDR3 region has 15 residues. CDR1 and CDR2 from the germline V gene are MNHEY and SMNVEV (reference sequence). The V and J ends lost 6 bases and 3 bases, in that order; junction bases with no gene match: 8. CDR3 DNA: TGTGCCAGCAGCCTTGGAGCGGGGTTCTACAATGAGCAGTTCTTC. This translates into CASSLGAGFYNEQFF.

This clone was seen just once. The chain employs TRBV7-8 and TRBJ2-7; perhaps TRBD2 as D (6 bases). The CDR3 has 18 amino acids. The germline gives CDR1 SGHVS, CDR2 FQNEAQ. Trimming removed 0 bases from V and 3 bases from J, with 21 bases in between. The CDR3 DNA is TGTGCCAGCAGCTTAGCGAAGGGCAGGGTTAGCGGAAACTACGAGCAGTACTTC. Protein sequence: CASSLAKGRVSGNYEQYF.

The V gene is TRBV9, the J gene TRBJ2-1; 8 nucleotides agree with TRBD1. J gave up 7 bases and V 0 bases, and 9 bases lay outside the gene matches. Germline V gene sequence: CDR1 SGDLS, CDR2 YYNGEE. The length of the CDR3 is 16 residues. Here the CDR3 reads CASSVDHGQGGNEQFF. Here the CDR3 DNA reads TGTGCCAGCAGCGTAGATCATGGACAGGGTGGGAATGAGCAGTTCTTC. Full variable domain (missing parts from reference TRBV9 and TRBJ2-1): DSGVTQTPKHLITATGQRVTLRCSPRSGDLSVYWYQQSLDQGLQFLIQYYNGEERAKGNILERFSAQQFPDLHSELNLSSLELGDSALYFCASSVDHGQGGNEQFFGPGTRLTVL.

This clone was observed a handful of times. One end of the junction varies from germline; a read error may be responsible. V gene TRBV4-1 combines with J gene TRBJ2-7, with 8 bases lining up with TRBD1. Germline-derived CDR1 and CDR2 are MGHRA and YSYEKL. This CDR3 is built from 14 residues. The CDR3 loop reads CASSIDRGTYEQYF. The CDR3 DNA is TGTGCCAGCAGCATAGACAGGGGTACCTACGAGCAGTACTTC.

This chain uses TRBV11-2 with TRBJ1-1; D not certain. The CDR3 totals 15 residues. V dropped 2 bases and J dropped 5 bases, with 15 bases sitting between them. Germline V lookup: CDR1 SGHAT, CDR2 FQNNGV. The CDR3 sequence is CASSLQARGWTEAFF. The CDR3 nucleotides read TGTGCCAGCAGCTTACAAGCCCGGGGATGGACTGAAGCTTTCTTT.

This clone appeared a few times. The V call is TRBV7-8, the J call TRBJ1-3; no reliable D call. V shed 0 bases and J shed 0 bases, with 9 bases lying between them. Germline-derived CDR1 and CDR2 are SGHVS and FQNEAQ. CDR3 length equals 16 residues. The DNA of the CDR3 is TGTGCCAGCAGCTTAGCGCGGGCAGACTCTGGAAACACCATATATTTT. Translation gives CASSLARADSGNTIYF.

The V call is TRBV5-4, the J call TRBJ2-1, with TRBD1 identical over 9 bases. The V segment lost 2 bases and the J segment 5 bases; nucleotides outside the gene matches: 8. The CDR3 runs 16 residues. Germline assignment: CDR1 SGHNT and CDR2 YYREEE (reference sequence). CDR3: CASSLPGQGFDNEQFF. CDR3 coding DNA: TGTGCCAGCAGCTTACCGGGACAGGGTTTTGACAATGAGCAGTTCTTC.

This clone was recorded only once. The chain uses TRBV19 and TRBJ2-7; D remains unclear. The CDR3 sequence is 13 residues long. Trimming took off 2 bases at V and 0 bases at J, with 5 bases between the two ends. Germline CDR1 LNHDA, CDR2 SQIVND (reference sequence). CDR3 residues: CASSIQSSYEQYF. CDR3 nucleotide sequence: TGTGCCAGTAGTATACAGAGCTCCTACGAGCAGTACTTC.

This chain uses TRBV2 with TRBJ2-2, with TRBD1 matching 8 bases. Germline CDR1 and CDR2: SNHLY and FYNNEI. The CDR3 contains 16 residues. The junction had 4 bases not matched to a gene; V was cut back by 2 bases and J by 2 bases. The CDR3 DNA reads as TGTGCCAGCAGTGAATTGGGGACAGGTAACACCGGGGAGCTGTTTTTT. This sequence encodes CASSELGTGNTGELFF.

The V call is TRBV6-6, the J call TRBJ1-2; D gene ambiguous. The CDR3 has 15 residues. Germline V CDR1 and CDR2: MNHNY, SVGAGI (reference sequence). Trimming stripped 2 bases from V and 7 bases from J, with 17 bases between. The CDR3 DNA follows: TGTGCCAGCAGTTACCCGGAGGACGGCTTTGGTGGCTACACCTTC. Protein product: CASSYPEDGFGGYTF.